The 20 T cell receptor beta chains presented below share a single source sample, sequenced in a study of blood T cell repertoires in COVID-19. Generated by immunoSEQ multiplex PCR, the TCRdb table keeps only in-frame clones and is missing some. The sample has hundreds of thousands of clones, less than 85% seen once. The sequenced sample consisted of PBMCs or T cells enriched from blood (not recorded which). These receptors were obtained from a woman in her twenties or thirties who had been exposed to COVID-19.

The chain couples TRBV11-2 to TRBJ2-1; TRBD2 matches at 8 bases. V lost 2 bases, J lost 0 bases, and 9 bases stayed unmatched. CDR3 length equals 18 residues. Germline V lookup: CDR1 SGHAT, CDR2 FQNNGV. CDR3 DNA sequence: TGTGCCAGCAGCTTAATGCTTCCGGGACTAGGCTCCTACAATGAGCAGTTCTTC. It encodes CASSLMLPGLGSYNEQFF.

Written as DNA, the CDR3 is TGTGCCAGTTACGACGGGGGGGGACCTTACGGCTACACCTTC. It encodes CASYDGGGPYGYTF. This chain joins TRBV27 and TRBJ1-2, with D perhaps TRBD1 (5 bases). Trimming cost V 9 bases and J 8 bases, with 22 bases left between them. The germline V gene has CDR1 MNHEY and CDR2 SMNVEV (reference sequence). The CDR3 is 14 residues long.

The chain combines TRBV2 with TRBJ1-2, with D hard to call. V dropped 5 bases and J dropped 8 bases, with 15 bases sitting between them. CDR1 and CDR2 (germline): SNHLY, FYNNEI. The CDR3 spans 13 residues. CDR3: CASSLDGAKGYTF. For the CDR3, the DNA is TGTGCCAGCAGTCTCGACGGAGCAAAGGGCTACACCTTC.

This clone was found a few times. The V call is TRBV28, the J call TRBJ1-5, with a weak D call TRBD1 (5 bases). V gave up 6 bases and J gave up 2 bases, with 11 bases separating them. Germline-derived CDR1 and CDR2 are MDHEN and SYDVKM. The CDR3 is made up of 14 amino acids. The CDR3 bases are TGTGCCAGCAGGGAGGGGACGGGCAATCAGCCCCAGCATTTT. It yields the protein CASREGTGNQPQHF.

This chain joins TRBV11-2 and TRBJ1-4; TRBD1 matches 7 bases. After removal of 6 bases from V and 1 base from J, the junction contained 8 bases not matched to a gene. The germline gives CDR1 SGHAT, CDR2 FQNNGV. The length of the CDR3 is 16 residues. The CDR3 reads CASRKQGPGTNEKLFF. The CDR3 region has the DNA TGTGCCAGCAGGAAACAGGGGCCGGGAACTAATGAAAAACTGTTTTTT.

The rearrangement links TRBV6-2 or TRBV6-3 to TRBJ1-2; D remains unclear. The germline V gene has CDR1 MNHEY and CDR2 SVGEGT. Trimming left V 3 bases short and J 8 bases short, with 13 bases between. The CDR3 has 13 residues. Here the CDR3 DNA reads TGTGCCAGCAGTTATTCCGTCGCGCGAGGCTACACCTTC. Translated: CASSYSVARGYTF.

This clone was counted a single time. Written as DNA, the CDR3 is TGTGCCACCAGTGAGGACACGACGAACACCGGGGAGCTGTTTTTT. This encodes CATSEDTTNTGELFF. The V and J genes are TRBV24-1 and TRBJ2-2; D is perhaps TRBD1 (5 bases). Between the trimmed V and J ends, which lost 4 bases and 0 bases, there was a span of 8 bases. The CDR3 covers 15 residues. Germline CDR1 is KGHDR and CDR2 is SFDVKD.

The chain employs TRBV28 and TRBJ1-1; D is perhaps TRBD1 (5 bases). Between the trimmed V and J ends, which lost 5 bases and 6 bases, there was a span of 16 bases. The CDR3 extends over 14 amino acids. Germline V gene lookup returns CDR1 MDHEN and CDR2 SYDVKM. CDR3 in amino acids: CASSAPDKASEAFF. In DNA form, the CDR3 reads TGTGCCAGCAGTGCCCCGGACAAGGCGTCTGAAGCTTTCTTT. The full variable domain, with the rest looked up from reference TRBV28 and TRBJ1-1, is DVKVTQSSRYLVKRTGEKVFLECVQDMDHENMFWYRQDPGLGLRLIYFSYDVKMKEKGDIPEGYSVSREKKERFSLILESASTNQTSMYLCASSAPDKASEAFFGQGTRLTVV.

This chain connects TRBV28 to TRBJ2-5; D possibly corresponds to TRBD2 (6 bases). This CDR3 has 13 amino acids. Per germline, CDR1 MDHEN and CDR2 SYDVKM. V shed 6 bases and J shed 2 bases, with 10 bases lying between them. The CDR3, as DNA: TGTGCCAGCAGGAACGGAGGGCAAGAGACCCAGTACTTC. Its translation: CASRNGGQETQYF. The full variable domain, rest sourced from reference TRBV28 and TRBJ2-5, is DVKVTQSSRYLVKRTGEKVFLECVQDMDHENMFWYRQDPGLGLRLIYFSYDVKMKEKGDIPEGYSVSREKKERFSLILESASTNQTSMYLCASRNGGQETQYFGPGTRLLVL.

The chain combines TRBV28 with TRBJ2-7; 8 positions agree with TRBD1. The CDR3 contains 13 residues. The J segment lost 3 bases and the V segment lost 6 bases, leaving 4 bases of the junction unmatched. The V gene's germline CDR1 is MDHEN and CDR2 SYDVKM. CDR3 sequence (DNA): TGTGCCAGCAGCAGGGGGCCGGGCTACGAGCAGTACTTC. It yields the protein CASSRGPGYEQYF.

This chain links TRBV2 with TRBJ1-2, with 8 bases fitting TRBD1. Trimming removed 7 bases from V and 8 bases from J; junction bases left unmatched: 6. The germline V gene has CDR1 SNHLY and CDR2 FYNNEI. The CDR3 spans 12 residues. The chain's CDR3 is CASTDRGTGYTF. The CDR3 coding sequence is TGTGCCAGCACCGACAGGGGAACAGGCTACACCTTC.

The chain links TRBV18 to TRBJ1-1, with TRBD1 as a possible D gene (6 bases). Germline V gene sequence: CDR1 KGHSH, CDR2 LQKENI. CDR3 length equals 16 residues. Deletions cut 6 bases from V and 3 bases from J, with 20 bases between. As DNA, the CDR3 is TGTGCCAGCTCTACGATAAGGGGGTCCTCGGACACTGAAGCTTTCTTT. It specifies CASSTIRGSSDTEAFF.

The chain recombines TRBV29-1 with TRBJ1-1; D not resolved. This CDR3 spans 12 amino acids. The germline V gene encodes CDR1 SQVTM and CDR2 ANQGSEA. The ends were cut back, 4 bases at V and 7 bases at J, with 13 bases in the middle. The CDR3 is CSVVDESGEAFF. For the CDR3, the DNA is TGCAGCGTTGTAGATGAGTCGGGTGAAGCTTTCTTT.

The J gene is TRBJ2-7, the V gene TRBV12-3 or TRBV12-4; D is unclear. The CDR3 is made up of 12 amino acids. With 5 bases removed from V and 4 bases from J, the gap between germline ends came to 9 bases. As DNA, the CDR3 is TGTGCCAGCAGTCATATGAGGTACGAGCAGTACTTC. Translated: CASSHMRYEQYF.

This chain joins TRBV4-2 and TRBJ2-5, with 11 bases matching TRBD2. Germline V CDR1 and CDR2: LGHNA, YNFKEQ. The CDR3 length is 15 residues. Trimming removed 0 bases from V and 5 bases from J; junction bases left unmatched: 2. This chain's CDR3 is CASSQDASGRETQYF. DNA for the CDR3: TGTGCCAGCAGCCAAGATGCTAGCGGGAGGGAGACCCAGTACTTC.

This clone appeared a single time. The chain couples TRBV10-3 to TRBJ1-2, with D unresolved. The CDR3 runs 13 residues. The germline gives CDR1 ENHRY, CDR2 SYGVKD. Deletions cut 9 bases from V and 5 bases from J, with 16 bases between. Here the CDR3 reads CAIKVGVEYGYTF. The DNA of the CDR3 is TGTGCCATAAAAGTTGGAGTAGAGTATGGCTACACCTTC.

This clone has only a few counts. The chain is built from TRBV6-5 and TRBJ2-3; D is possibly TRBD1 (6 bases). V lost 2 bases, J lost 3 bases, and 9 bases lay in between. The CDR3 length is 14 residues. Germline loops: CDR1 MNHEY, CDR2 SVGAGI. CDR3 nucleotides: TGTGCCAGCAGTTACCGTACAGGGACAGATACGCAGTATTTT. Its protein is CASSYRTGTDTQYF.

This chain joins TRBV11-3 and TRBJ2-2; 8 bases are a match to TRBD2. The germline gives CDR1 SGHNT, CDR2 YENEEA. The CDR3 totals 15 residues. J was trimmed by 5 bases and V by 6 bases; bases with no gene match: 8. The CDR3 sequence: CASSRNTGGTGELFF. As DNA, the CDR3 is TGTGCCAGCAGTCGAAACACGGGAGGGACCGGGGAGCTGTTTTTT.

The chain carries TRBV4-3 and TRBJ1-2, with D perhaps matching TRBD1 (5 bases). V was pared by 0 bases and J by 8 bases, with 16 bases between. The CDR3 consists of 15 residues. Germline V CDR1 and CDR2: LGHNA, YSLEER. The CDR3 coding sequence is TGCGCCAGCAGCCAAGAGGGTTTTGCAGGGTGGGGCTACACCTTC. Translated: CASSQEGFAGWGYTF.

This clone was recorded a few times. The chain employs TRBV5-1 and TRBJ2-3; 14 nucleotides line up with TRBD2. Germline V gene data show CDR1 as SGHRS and CDR2 as YFSETQ. V lost 5 bases and J lost 3; bases outside the gene matches: 8. The CDR3 runs to 17 residues. CDR3 protein: CASSFGLAGGPTDTQYF. The CDR3 region has the DNA TGCGCCAGCAGTTTCGGACTAGCGGGGGGTCCTACAGATACGCAGTATTTT. Supplemented by reference TRBV5-1 and TRBJ2-3, the full variable domain reads KAGVTQTPRYLIKTRGQQVTLSCSPISGHRSVSWYQQTPGQGLQFLFEYFSETQRNKGNFPGRFSGRQFSNSRSEMNVSTLELGDSALYLCASSFGLAGGPTDTQYFGPGTRLTVL.